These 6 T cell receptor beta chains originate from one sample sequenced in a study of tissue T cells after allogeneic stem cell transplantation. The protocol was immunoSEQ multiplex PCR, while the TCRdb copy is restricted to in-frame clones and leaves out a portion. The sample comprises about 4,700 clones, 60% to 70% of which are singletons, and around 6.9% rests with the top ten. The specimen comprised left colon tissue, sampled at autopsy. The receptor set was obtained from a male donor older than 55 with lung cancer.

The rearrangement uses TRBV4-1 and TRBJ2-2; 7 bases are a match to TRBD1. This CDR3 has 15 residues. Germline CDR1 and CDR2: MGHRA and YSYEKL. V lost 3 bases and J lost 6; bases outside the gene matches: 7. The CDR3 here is CASSQEAGGAGELFF. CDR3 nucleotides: TGCGCCAGCAGCCAGGAGGCAGGGGGAGCCGGGGAGCTGTTTTTT.

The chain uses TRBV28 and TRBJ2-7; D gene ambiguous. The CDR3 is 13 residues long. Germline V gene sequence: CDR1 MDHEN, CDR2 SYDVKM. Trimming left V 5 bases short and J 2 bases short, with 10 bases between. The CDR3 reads CASSIAATYEQYF. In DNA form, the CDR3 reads TGTGCCAGCAGTATTGCAGCAACCTACGAGCAGTACTTC. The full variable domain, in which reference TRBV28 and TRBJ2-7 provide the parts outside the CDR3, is DVKVTQSSRYLVKRTGEKVFLECVQDMDHENMFWYRQDPGLGLRLIYFSYDVKMKEKGDIPEGYSVSREKKERFSLILESASTNQTSMYLCASSIAATYEQYFGPGTRLTVT.

The CDR3 is CASRLGRVEFGDDNQPQHF. The DNA for the CDR3 is TGTGCAAGTCGCTTAGGCCGTGTGGAGTTTGGGGATGACAATCAGCCCCAGCATTTT. The chain employs TRBV12-2 and TRBJ1-5. TRBV12-2 represents a pseudogene. The CDR3 contains 19 residues.

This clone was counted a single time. This chain's CDR3 is CASSYPQTGNNSPLHF. The CDR3 DNA sequence: TGTGCCAGCAGTTACCCACAGACAGGGAATAATTCACCCCTCCACTTT. V usage is TRBV6-2 or TRBV6-3 and J usage is TRBJ1-6, with TRBD1 identical over 7 bases. After removal of 2 bases from V and 5 bases from J, the junction contained 6 bases not matched to a gene. Germline CDR1 MNHEY, CDR2 SVGEGT. This CDR3 comprises 16 residues.

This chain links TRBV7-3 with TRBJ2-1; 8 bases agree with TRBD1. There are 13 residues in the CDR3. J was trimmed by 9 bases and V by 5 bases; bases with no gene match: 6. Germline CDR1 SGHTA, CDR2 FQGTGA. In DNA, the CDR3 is TGTGCCAGCAGCACGACAGGGGCCGCTGAGCAGTTCTTC. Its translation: CASSTTGAAEQFF.

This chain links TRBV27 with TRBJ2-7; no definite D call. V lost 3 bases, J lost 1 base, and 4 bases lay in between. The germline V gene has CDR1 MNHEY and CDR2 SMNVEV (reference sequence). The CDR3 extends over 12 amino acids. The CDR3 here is CASSLKSYEQYF. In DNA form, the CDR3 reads TGTGCCAGCAGTTTGAAGTCCTACGAGCAGTACTTC.